This is a list of T cell receptor beta chains from one sample in a study of CD8 T cells in ankylosing spondylitis. TCRdb re-called the 5' RACE reads through MiXCR, storing one row per CDR3 protein. The data show 250,000 or so distinct CDR3 sequences, roughly 18% seen once. Sequenced material: blood, either unsorted or a sorted T cell fraction (not recorded which). The source is a male donor with ankylosing spondylitis or in good health (not recorded which). Both conserved end residues are part of each CDR3. A D gene is named only where the DNA matches it firmly. Clone size is given for some rows only: seen once, a few or many times, or a class if the clone is expanded.

abundance: once; v_gene: TRBV27; j_gene: TRBJ2-1; d_gene: -; CDR3aa: CSSSKGLFEQFF; CDR3nt: TGTTCCAGCAGTAAAGGTCTTTTTGAGCAGTTCTTC
abundance: -; v_gene: TRBV20-1; j_gene: TRBJ2-1; d_gene: -; CDR3aa: CSATNIAPARGSSYNEQFF; CDR3nt: TGCAGTGCTACTAACATCGCTCCCGCCAGGGGAAGCTCCTACAATGAGCAGTTCTTC
abundance: many; v_gene: TRBV10-2; j_gene: TRBJ2-5; d_gene: -; CDR3aa: CASSEDRRRGETQYF; CDR3nt: TGCGCCAGCAGTGAGGACAGGAGGAGAGGGGAGACCCAGTACTTC
abundance: few; v_gene: TRBV14; j_gene: TRBJ2-7; d_gene: TRBD2; CDR3aa: CASSPRLASYEQYF; CDR3nt: TGTGCCAGCAGCCCCCGACTAGCGTCCTACGAGCAGTACTTC
abundance: few; v_gene: TRBV20-1; j_gene: TRBJ2-5; d_gene: -; CDR3aa: CSANPSAGSLETQYF; CDR3nt: TGCAGTGCTAACCCTAGCGCCGGGAGTTTGGAGACCCAGTACTTC
abundance: few; v_gene: TRBV9; j_gene: TRBJ2-7; d_gene: -; CDR3aa: CASSVGSSSYEQYF; CDR3nt: TGTGCCAGCAGCGTCGGCAGCAGTTCCTACGAGCAGTACTTC
abundance: -; v_gene: TRBV20-1; j_gene: TRBJ2-7; d_gene: -; CDR3aa: CSASMSAYEQYF; CDR3nt: TGCAGTGCTAGTATGTCAGCCTACGAGCAGTACTTC
abundance: many; v_gene: TRBV12-3/TRBV12-4; j_gene: TRBJ2-1; d_gene: -; CDR3aa: CASSLYSYNEQFF; CDR3nt: TGTGCCAGCAGTTTGTACTCCTACAATGAGCAGTTCTTC
abundance: few; v_gene: TRBV7-2; j_gene: TRBJ2-5; d_gene: TRBD1; CDR3aa: CASSLGGQLKETQYF; CDR3nt: TGTGCCAGCAGCTTAGGGGGACAGTTAAAAGAGACCCAGTACTTC
abundance: many; v_gene: TRBV28; j_gene: TRBJ2-1; d_gene: -; CDR3aa: CASSLGTVPPFNEQFF; CDR3nt: TGTGCCAGCAGTTTAGGTACCGTCCCCCCCTTCAATGAGCAGTTCTTC
abundance: many; v_gene: TRBV29-1; j_gene: TRBJ2-1; d_gene: -; CDR3aa: CSVEVERVGEQFF; CDR3nt: TGCAGCGTTGAAGTAGAACGGGTAGGTGAGCAGTTCTTC
abundance: few; v_gene: TRBV2; j_gene: TRBJ2-7; d_gene: -; CDR3aa: CASSPRDEQYF; CDR3nt: TGTGCCAGCAGTCCCCGGGACGAGCAGTACTTC
abundance: few; v_gene: TRBV29-1; j_gene: TRBJ2-3; d_gene: TRBD2; CDR3aa: CSVVGAGRGADTQYF; CDR3nt: TGCAGCGTTGTAGGTGCGGGGAGGGGAGCCGATACGCAGTATTTT
abundance: few; v_gene: TRBV29-1; j_gene: TRBJ2-7; d_gene: -; CDR3aa: CSVGEGQAFPLEQYF; CDR3nt: TGCAGCGTTGGGGAGGGACAGGCATTTCCACTTGAGCAGTACTTC
abundance: many; v_gene: TRBV6-2/TRBV6-3; j_gene: TRBJ2-1; d_gene: TRBD2; CDR3aa: CASTKDGTSGNEQFF; CDR3nt: TGTGCCAGCACTAAAGATGGGACTAGCGGCAATGAGCAGTTCTTC
abundance: -; v_gene: TRBV7-8; j_gene: TRBJ1-1; d_gene: -; CDR3aa: CASSAGVGTEAFF; CDR3nt: TGTGCCAGCAGCGCAGGGGTCGGTACTGAAGCTTTCTTT
abundance: many; v_gene: TRBV29-1; j_gene: TRBJ2-7; d_gene: -; CDR3aa: CSVQPLGLASYEQYF; CDR3nt: TGCAGCGTCCAACCATTGGGTCTAGCGAGCTACGAGCAGTACTTC
abundance: many; v_gene: TRBV7-2; j_gene: TRBJ1-5; d_gene: -; CDR3aa: CASSPSAGSTPQHF; CDR3nt: TGTGCCAGCAGCCCGTCGGCGGGGTCTACGCCCCAGCATTTT
abundance: once; v_gene: TRBV6-4; j_gene: TRBJ2-2; d_gene: -; CDR3aa: CASSERLAGELFF; CDR3nt: TGTGCCAGCAGTGAAAGACTAGCCGGGGAGCTGTTTTTT